These T cell receptor beta chains were read from a single sample in a study of beta chain features in type 1 diabetes. TCRdb keeps only in-frame clones here, not all; method: immunoSEQ multiplex PCR. Here the sample spans 400,000 or so clones, around 12% being singletons. Sequenced: naive CD4+ T cells from blood. These receptor sequences come from a young woman with type 1 diabetes. CDR3s include the opening cysteine and the closing phenylalanine or tryptophan. The D gene is left open where the match is weak. Expanded clones get a size class; other rows say once, few or many, or leave the size out.

>.|TRBJ2-2|few|TRBV28
TGTGCCAGCCTTCCCCCCAGAGGGGAGCTGTTTTTT
CASLPPRGELFF
>.|TRBJ1-2|.|TRBV28
TGTGCCAGCAGTTTGGTCGCAAAGGGGCCTGGCTACACCTTC
CASSLVAKGPGYTF
>TRBD2|TRBJ2-1|.|TRBV7-2
TGTGCCAGCAGCATCGGGACTATGAATGAGCAGTTCTTC
CASSIGTMNEQFF
>TRBD2|TRBJ2-1|.|TRBV5-1
TGCGCCAGCAGCACGGGGACTAGCGGGGGGGCGATGAGCGAGCAGTTCTTC
CASSTGTSGGAMSEQFF
>.|TRBJ1-2|few|TRBV18
TGTGCCAGCTCACCGGTTAACACCCCCGACTATGGCTACACCTTC
CASSPVNTPDYGYTF
>TRBD2|TRBJ2-3|few|TRBV18
TGTGCCAGCTCACCAACAGCGGGGGAGGCAGATACGCAGTATTTT
CASSPTAGEADTQYF
>.|TRBJ2-1|few|TRBV6-6
TGTGCCAGCGGCCGAGAGGATGAGCAGTTCTTC
CASGREDEQFF
>.|TRBJ2-5|few|TRBV6-6
TGTGCCAGCATGATGGGCCCTGATAACCAGTACTTC
CASMMGPDNQYF
>TRBD2|TRBJ2-1|.|TRBV4-3
TGCGCCAGCAGCCAAGTCCGACTAGGGCGGGAGGGCCGGTTGTCCTACAATGAGCAGTTCTTC
CASSQVRLGREGRLSYNEQFF
>.|TRBJ1-5|.|TRBV13
TGTGCCAGCAGCTTCGGGACACACAATCAGCCCCAGCATTTT
CASSFGTHNQPQHF
>.|TRBJ2-7|few|TRBV6-1
TGTGCCAGCAATGAAGGTGGAGGACAGCGCCCTAGCGAGCAGTACTTC
CASNEGGGQRPSEQYF
>TRBD1|TRBJ1-5|.|TRBV7-8
TGTGCCAGCGCCGGGGACAGGGATAAAAGTCAGCCCCAGCATTTT
CASAGDRDKSQPQHF
>TRBD1|TRBJ2-6|.|TRBV27
TGTGCCAGCAGTTACACCGACAGGGTTCCTGGGGCCAACGTCCTGACTTTC
CASSYTDRVPGANVLTF
>TRBD1|TRBJ2-4|.|TRBV28
TGTGCCAGCAGAAGGACAGGGAACATTCAGTACTTC
CASRRTGNIQYF
>TRBD1|TRBJ1-2|few|TRBV9
TGTGCCAGCAGCGTAGGAGGGACAGGGACCTATGGCTACACCTTC
CASSVGGTGTYGYTF
>.|TRBJ1-2|few|TRBV6-5
TGTGCCAGCAGTTATCAGGGAGGCTATGGCTACACCTTC
CASSYQGGYGYTF
>.|TRBJ2-5|few|TRBV7-2
TGTGCCAGCAGCCCGTTGGCCCAAGAGACCCAGTACTTC
CASSPLAQETQYF